The entry below describes one T cell receptor beta chain. What it binds is unknown. This CDR3 spans 14 amino acids. Germline assignment: CDR1 DFQATT and CDR2 SNEGSKA (reference sequence). V dropped 0 bases and J dropped 0 bases, with 8 bases sitting between them. This record comes from a study of yellow fever vaccine responses in identical twins. Study-level points and caveats: After vaccination, twins' T cell response reportedly seemed partly convergent, partly personalized.

TCRdb itself ran the RT-PCR reads through MiXCR, one entry per CDR3 protein. The sample has about 23,000 distinct CDR3 sequences, more than 60% seen once. The clonotype was recovered from a woman between 18 and 29 years old who received the yellow fever vaccine. The chain links TRBV20-1 to TRBJ1-1; perhaps TRBD1 as D (5 bases). The sample here was T cells from blood (PBMCs), unsorted or a sorted subset (not recorded which), taken before or after yellow fever vaccination (not recorded which). This chain's CDR3 is CSAREGVVNTEAFF. The CDR3 region has the DNA TGCAGTGCTAGAGAAGGGGTAGTGAACACTGAAGCTTTCTTT.